Following are 20 T cell receptor beta chains from one sample sequenced in a study of blood T cell repertoires in COVID-19 (dated by TCRdb to 2018 to 2020). The library was built by means of the immunoSEQ multiplex PCR assay. Entries here come from immuneACCESS through TCRdb and include only in-frame sequences with V and J called. Some clones fail to appear in such tables; in the studies checked, an unresolved V gene covers under half of the shortfall, and the cause of the remainder is unknown. The sample table shows 250,000 or so clones, and over 80% are seen once. The ten largest clones capture 2.5% to 3.5% of the sample. The sample was PBMCs or T cells enriched from blood (not recorded which). Receptors originate from a woman between 40 and 50 years old who had been exposed to COVID-19.

The count of this clone is one. In DNA, the CDR3 is TGTGCCAGCAGCTTAGAGGGAGACTCACCCCTCCACTTT. It specifies CASSLEGDSPLHF. V is TRBV7-2 and J is TRBJ1-6; no firm D call. V shed 1 base and J shed 10 bases, with 8 bases lying between them. CDR1 and CDR2 from the germline V gene are SGHTA and FQGNSA. CDR3 length: 13 residues.

The chain uses TRBV19 and TRBJ1-1, with D possibly being TRBD1 (5 bases). Germline V gene data show CDR1 as LNHDA and CDR2 as SQIVND (reference sequence). This CDR3 is built from 15 residues. The ends were cut back, 6 bases at V and 1 base at J, with 15 bases in the middle. CDR3 residues: CASRRLYGGNTEAFF. The CDR3 DNA follows: TGTGCCAGTAGGAGACTATACGGGGGGAACACTGAAGCTTTCTTT.

V usage is TRBV28 and J usage is TRBJ2-6, with D unresolved. CDR3 length: 13 residues. CDR1 and CDR2 (germline): MDHEN, SYDVKM. V shed 8 bases and J shed 4 bases, with 9 bases lying between them. As DNA, the CDR3 is TGTGCCAGCGTCACAGCCGGGGCCAACGTCCTGACTTTC. Its protein product is CASVTAGANVLTF.

The chain combines TRBV29-1 with TRBJ1-3; D is perhaps TRBD1 (5 bases). Germline CDR1 reads SQVTM; CDR2 reads ANQGSEA. With 3 bases removed from V and 2 bases from J, the gap between germline ends came to 8 bases. This CDR3 contains 13 residues. The CDR3, as DNA: TGCAGCGTTGACGACAGTGCTGGAAACACCATATATTTT. Translated, it gives CSVDDSAGNTIYF.

This rearrangement joins TRBV9 to TRBJ2-7, with 8 bases fitting TRBD2. The CDR3 is 17 amino acids. Germline V gene sequence: CDR1 SGDLS, CDR2 YYNGEE. J gave up 5 bases and V 0 bases, and 13 bases lay outside the gene matches. DNA for the CDR3: TGTGCCAGCAGCGTAGAATTTTGCGGGAGGTACCGGGACGAGCAGTACGTC. This encodes CASSVEFCGRYRDEQYV.

This clone was recorded once. V usage is TRBV6-2 or TRBV6-3 and J usage is TRBJ1-2, with 9 bases that match TRBD1. The CDR3 consists of 16 residues. The V gene's germline CDR1 is MNHEY and CDR2 SVGEGT. The V and J ends lost 5 bases and 3 bases, in that order; junction bases with no gene match: 10. CDR3 coding DNA: TGTGCCAGCAGTGGGACAGGGCGGATTTTTGACTATGGCTACACCTTC. Its protein product is CASSGTGRIFDYGYTF.

The chain combines TRBV3-1 (or the pseudogene TRBV3-2) with TRBJ1-1; D might be TRBD1 (6 bases). The CDR3 has 16 amino acids. V was pared by 1 base and J by 1 base, with 13 bases between. Germline V gene lookup returns CDR1 LGHDT and CDR2 YNNKEL (reference sequence). In DNA form, the CDR3 reads TGTGCCAGCAGCCAAGTCTCAGGGGCTGGGAACACTGAAGCTTTCTTT. This translates into CASSQVSGAGNTEAFF.

The rearrangement joins TRBV19 to TRBJ1-3; TRBD1 matches at 7 bases. The CDR3 extends over 22 amino acids. Germline values: CDR1 LNHDA, CDR2 SQIVND (reference sequence). Germline trimming cut 2 bases from V and 8 bases from J; bases unmatched to any gene: 30. The CDR3 is CASSIKGAGSFFASNFGDTIYF. CDR3 DNA sequence: TGTGCCAGTAGTATAAAGGGGGCTGGTAGTTTTTTCGCCAGTAATTTCGGAGACACCATATATTTT.

The chain joins TRBV7-2 to TRBJ1-4; D possibly corresponds to TRBD1 (5 bases). Deletions cut 3 bases from V and 8 bases from J, with 13 bases between. CDR3 length equals 14 residues. Germline CDR1 reads SGHTA; CDR2 reads FQGNSA. DNA for the CDR3: TGTGCCAGCAGCTTCCAAGGGCAGGGCGAAAAACTGTTTTTT. This sequence encodes CASSFQGQGEKLFF.

This clone appeared a few times. V usage is TRBV5-4 and J usage is TRBJ2-7; 9 bases are shared with TRBD1. V lost 4 bases, J lost 4 bases, and 6 bases stayed unmatched. The CDR3 has 14 residues. Germline CDR1 is SGHNT and CDR2 is YYREEE (reference sequence). Written as DNA, the CDR3 is TGTGCCAGCAGCGAGGACAGGGGCTTTTACGAGCAGTACTTC. This encodes CASSEDRGFYEQYF.

This clone is a singleton in its sample. The rearrangement joins TRBV30 to TRBJ1-5; a possible D gene is TRBD1 (6 bases). The germline V gene has CDR1 GTSNPN and CDR2 SVGIG (reference sequence). V was cut by 1 base and J by 7 bases, with 11 bases left in between. The CDR3 runs to 13 residues. This CDR3 reads CAWSAGVKQPQHF. The CDR3, as DNA: TGTGCCTGGAGTGCAGGGGTCAAGCAGCCCCAGCATTTT. Filled out from reference TRBV30 and TRBJ1-5, the complete variable domain reads SQTIHQWPATLVQPVGSPLSLECTVEGTSNPNLYWYRQAAGRGLQLLFYSVGIGQISSEVPQNLSASRPQDRQFILSSKKLLLSDSGFYLCAWSAGVKQPQHFGDGTRLSIL.

This clone was picked up a small number of times. The chain uses TRBV25-1 and TRBJ2-7, with D uncertain. Germline assignment: CDR1 MGHDK and CDR2 SYGVNS. This CDR3 has 11 residues. V was pared by 4 bases and J by 3 bases, with 4 bases between. The CDR3 DNA reads as TGTGCCAGCAGTGCTTACTACGAGCAGTACTTC. This encodes CASSAYYEQYF.

The chain couples TRBV2 to TRBJ2-7; perhaps TRBD2 as D (5 bases). The CDR3 covers 12 residues. Germline assignment: CDR1 SNHLY and CDR2 FYNNEI. The V gene lost 7 bases and the J gene lost 2 bases, with 9 bases spanning the gap. The CDR3 bases are TGTGCCAGCACCACCGGGACCTACGAGCAGTACTTC. This translates into CASTTGTYEQYF.

J is TRBJ2-1 and V is TRBV10-3; D ambiguous. The CDR3 is 11 amino acids. V was trimmed by 0 bases and J by 10 bases, leaving 4 bases between them. CDR1 is ENHRY and CDR2 is SYGVKD in the germline V gene. CDR3 DNA: TGTGCCATCAGTGAGTCCAGAGAGCAGTTCTTC. It translates to CAISESREQFF.

This clone was counted a few times. V usage is TRBV29-1 and J usage is TRBJ2-1; D call uncertain. CDR3 length equals 13 residues. Trimming removed 2 bases from V and 4 bases from J, with 9 bases in between. CDR1 is SQVTM and CDR2 is ANQGSEA in the germline V gene. The CDR3 DNA reads as TGCAGCGTTGAAAATGGCGGTTACAATGAGCAGTTCTTC. Translation: CSVENGGYNEQFF.

This chain joins TRBV19 and TRBJ2-1; 11 bases align to TRBD1. The CDR3 loop spans 15 amino acids. The junction had 1 base not matched to a gene; V was cut back by 1 base and J by 5 bases. Germline CDR1 reads LNHDA; CDR2 reads SQIVND (reference sequence). The CDR3 DNA reads TGTGCCAGTAGTATAGGGGGACAGGGGGACAATGAGCAGTTCTTC. This encodes CASSIGGQGDNEQFF.

This chain joins TRBV23-1 and TRBJ1-5; D might be TRBD1 (5 bases). TRBV23-1 is annotated as an ORF whose role is uncertain. This CDR3 contains 19 residues. Trimming left V 7 bases short and J 2 bases short, with 27 bases between. The CDR3 DNA is TGCGCCAGCACCTCAATTGAGGGGATCGGGGGGAAGGGCAATCAGCCCCAGCATTTT. Translating it yields CASTSIEGIGGKGNQPQHF.

This clone has a single count. The rearrangement links TRBV10-3 to TRBJ1-2, with 9 bases identical to TRBD1. This CDR3 has 14 amino acids. J gave up 3 bases and V 5 bases, and 4 bases lay outside the gene matches. Looked up from germline, CDR1 is ENHRY and CDR2 is SYGVKD. The DNA of the CDR3 is TGTGCCATCAGTTCTACAGGGGGCGACTATGGCTACACCTTC. This translates into CAISSTGGDYGYTF.

This chain connects TRBV28 to TRBJ1-2; TRBD1 might be the D (6 bases). The CDR3 has 14 residues. CDR1 and CDR2 (germline): MDHEN, SYDVKM. Trimming pared 6 bases from V and 8 bases from J, leaving 19 bases between. The CDR3 nucleotides read TGTGCCAGCAGGGGGGCGGGGGCGCTGTTAGGCTACACCTTC. This gives the protein CASRGAGALLGYTF.

J is TRBJ1-1 and V is TRBV19, with 10 bases that match TRBD1. After removal of 6 bases from V and 4 bases from J, the junction contained 11 bases not matched to a gene. Germline CDR1 is LNHDA and CDR2 is SQIVND (reference sequence). There are 16 residues in the CDR3. The CDR3 DNA sequence: TGTGCCAGTAGCACCGGGACAGGGGTTGTTGGCACTGAAGCTTTCTTT. The encoded protein is CASSTGTGVVGTEAFF.